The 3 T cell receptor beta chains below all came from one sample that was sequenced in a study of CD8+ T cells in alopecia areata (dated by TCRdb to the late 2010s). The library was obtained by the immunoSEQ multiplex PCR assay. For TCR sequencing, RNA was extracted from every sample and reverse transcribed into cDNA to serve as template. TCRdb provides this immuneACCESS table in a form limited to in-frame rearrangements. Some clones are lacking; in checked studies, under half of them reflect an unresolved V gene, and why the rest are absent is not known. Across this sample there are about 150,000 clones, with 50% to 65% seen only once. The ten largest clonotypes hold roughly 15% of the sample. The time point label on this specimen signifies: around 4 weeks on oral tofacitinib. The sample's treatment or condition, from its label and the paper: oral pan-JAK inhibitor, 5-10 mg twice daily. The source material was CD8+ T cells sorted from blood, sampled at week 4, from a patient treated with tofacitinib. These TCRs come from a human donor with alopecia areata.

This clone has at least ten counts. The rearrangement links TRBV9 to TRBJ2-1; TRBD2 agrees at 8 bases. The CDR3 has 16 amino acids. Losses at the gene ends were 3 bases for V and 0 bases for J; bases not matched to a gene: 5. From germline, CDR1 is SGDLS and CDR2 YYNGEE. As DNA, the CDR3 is TGTGCCAGCAGCGCGGGAGGGGGGAACTCCTACAATGAGCAGTTCTTC. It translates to CASSAGGGNSYNEQFF.

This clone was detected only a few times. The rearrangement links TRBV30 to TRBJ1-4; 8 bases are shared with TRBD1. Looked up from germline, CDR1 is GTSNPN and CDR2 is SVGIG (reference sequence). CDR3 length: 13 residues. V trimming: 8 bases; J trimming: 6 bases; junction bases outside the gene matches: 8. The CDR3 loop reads CAGNRGSDEKLFF. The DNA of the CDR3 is TGTGCCGGGAACAGGGGGTCCGATGAAAAACTGTTTTTT.

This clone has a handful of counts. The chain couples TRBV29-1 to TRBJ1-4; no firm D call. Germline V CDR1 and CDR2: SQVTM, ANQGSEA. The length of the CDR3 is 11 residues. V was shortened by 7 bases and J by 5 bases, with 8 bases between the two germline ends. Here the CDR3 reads CSAVTNEKLFF. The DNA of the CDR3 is TGCAGCGCGGTTACCAATGAAAAACTGTTTTTT.